The 18 T cell receptor beta chains in this list originate from one sample, sequenced in a study of cytomegalovirus exposure and HLA in healthy donors. Sequenced by immunoSEQ multiplex PCR; TCRdb stores in-frame clones only, minus some. This table has 200,000 to 300,000 clones, about 90% appearing once. Specimen: PBMCs. Every receptor here comes from a woman in her 30s in good health and CMV-seropositive.

This clone was seen a few times. V usage is TRBV27 and J usage is TRBJ2-7; unclear D gene. Trimming took off 4 bases at V and 0 bases at J, with 10 bases between the two ends. The CDR3 extends over 14 amino acids. Germline V lookup: CDR1 MNHEY, CDR2 SMNVEV (reference sequence). The CDR3 here is CASSYQAYSYEQYF. In nucleotides, the CDR3 is TGTGCCAGCAGTTATCAGGCGTACTCCTACGAGCAGTACTTC.

This clone was seen only once. V is TRBV29-1 and J is TRBJ2-1; D ambiguous. Trimming removed 4 bases at V and 0 bases at J, with 10 bases between. The CDR3 is made up of 14 amino acids. Per the germline V gene, CDR1 is SQVTM and CDR2 is ANQGSEA. The CDR3 protein is CSVVRGISYNEQFF. In DNA form, the CDR3 reads TGCAGCGTTGTAAGAGGCATCTCCTACAATGAGCAGTTCTTC.

The chain is built from TRBV19 and TRBJ2-7; 7 bases fit TRBD1. This CDR3 region has 13 residues. Germline CDR1 is LNHDA and CDR2 is SQIVND (reference sequence). V trimming: 7 bases; J trimming: 2 bases; junction bases outside the gene matches: 5. The CDR3 here is CASTGGLPYEQYF. The CDR3 DNA follows: TGTGCCAGTACAGGGGGTCTTCCCTACGAGCAGTACTTC.

The V and J genes are TRBV9 and TRBJ1-5, with D unresolved. Trimming shortened V by 0 bases and J by 6 bases, and 10 bases separated the two germline ends. This CDR3 is 14 amino acids long. The V gene's germline CDR1 is SGDLS and CDR2 YYNGEE. This CDR3 is CASSVDAGAQPQHF. CDR3 DNA: TGTGCCAGCAGCGTAGATGCGGGTGCTCAGCCCCAGCATTTT.

The CDR3 protein is CASSLQRDTSYEQYF. The CDR3 region has the DNA TGTGCCAGCAGCTTACAACGGGACACAAGCTACGAGCAGTACTTC. V usage is TRBV11-2 and J usage is TRBJ2-7, with D perhaps TRBD1 (6 bases). Germline lookup yields CDR1 SGHAT and CDR2 FQNNGV. Trimming stripped 2 bases from V and 3 bases from J, with 14 bases between. The CDR3 has 15 amino acids.

The J gene is TRBJ2-7, the V gene TRBV18; D remains ambiguous. The germline V gene has CDR1 KGHSH and CDR2 LQKENI. Trimming stripped 4 bases from V and 5 bases from J, with 6 bases between. The CDR3 runs to 11 residues. The CDR3: CASSQRDEQYF. The DNA for the CDR3 is TGTGCCAGCTCACAGAGAGACGAGCAGTACTTC.

The genes are TRBV28 and TRBJ2-3; 9 nucleotides match TRBD2. The J segment lost 2 bases and the V segment lost 7 bases, leaving 16 bases of the junction unmatched. CDR3 length equals 18 residues. From germline, CDR1 is MDHEN and CDR2 SYDVKM. CDR3 in amino acids: CASTPKREAPLITDTQYF. The CDR3 DNA reads TGTGCCAGCACCCCGAAGCGGGAGGCCCCTCTTATCACAGATACGCAGTATTTT.

In this sample, this clone turned up once. The genes are TRBV7-9 and TRBJ1-5; 8 bases line up with TRBD1. Germline V gene data show CDR1 as SEHNR and CDR2 as FQNEAQ (reference sequence). The V gene end was trimmed by 1 base and the J gene end by 5 bases; junction bases not matched to a gene: 1. The CDR3 is made up of 14 amino acids. The CDR3 bases are TGTGCCAGCAGCTTAGAGACAGGGGATCAGCCCCAGCATTTT. Translation: CASSLETGDQPQHF. Combining the CDR3 with reference TRBV7-9 and TRBJ1-5 gives the whole variable domain DTGVSQNPRHKITKRGQNVTFRCDPISEHNRLYWYRQTLGQGPEFLTYFQNEAQLEKSRLLSDRFSAERPKGSFSTLEIQRTEQGDSAMYLCASSLETGDQPQHFGDGTRLSIL.

The V gene is TRBV10-2, the J gene TRBJ2-2; 10 bases are a match to TRBD2. This CDR3 has 16 amino acids. V was clipped by 10 bases and J by 4 bases; unmatched bases: 12. CDR1 and CDR2 from the germline V gene are WSHSY and SAAADI. For the CDR3, the DNA is TGCGCCACCTCCGCGGGGAGCGGGAGGGCCACCGGGGAGCTGTTTTTT. Amino acids: CATSAGSGRATGELFF.

The chain carries TRBV5-1 and TRBJ2-3; 10 bases line up with TRBD1. This CDR3 spans 15 amino acids. Germline CDR1 and CDR2: SGHRS and YFSETQ. J lost 3 bases, V lost 4 bases, and 5 bases had no gene match. DNA of the CDR3: TGCGCCAGCAGCATTGGGGACAGGGGTACAGATACGCAGTATTTT. It specifies CASSIGDRGTDTQYF.

V usage is TRBV6-6 and J usage is TRBJ1-1; 8 bases align to TRBD1. From germline, CDR1 is MNHNY and CDR2 SVGAGI (reference sequence). There are 13 residues in the CDR3. V dropped 5 bases and J dropped 6; count of bases not matched to a gene: 5. CDR3 loop: CASSGPGQAEAFF. The CDR3 DNA is TGTGCCAGCAGTGGACCGGGACAGGCTGAAGCTTTCTTT.

This clone was picked up a small number of times. In DNA form, the CDR3 reads TGCAGCGTTGATACTTACCAAGAGACCCAGTACTTC. It encodes CSVDTYQETQYF. This chain connects TRBV29-1 to TRBJ2-5; D is ambiguous. The CDR3 consists of 12 residues. CDR1 and CDR2 from the germline V gene are SQVTM and ANQGSEA. The ends were cut back, 3 bases at V and 0 bases at J, with 5 bases in the middle.

The DNA of the CDR3 is TGTGCCAGCAGTCCCACCCTCCGACAGGGGGTCGTTTCCAACTATGGCTACACCTTC. Translating it yields CASSPTLRQGVVSNYGYTF. The chain carries TRBV27 and TRBJ1-2, with 9 bases identical to TRBD1. Germline CDR1 is MNHEY and CDR2 is SMNVEV (reference sequence). Trimming cost V 5 bases and J 2 bases; bases outside gene matches: 18. CDR3 size: 19 residues.

A remark on this clone: Within the sample, other DNA sequences also encode this same CDR3. The chain combines TRBV5-1 with TRBJ1-1, with 7 nucleotides matching TRBD1. The CDR3 is 13 amino acids. The germline V gene has CDR1 SGHRS and CDR2 YFSETQ. After removal of 4 bases from V and 4 bases from J, the junction contained 4 bases not matched to a gene. The CDR3 DNA follows: TGCGCCAGCAGCCCCCGGGACAGCACTGAAGCTTTCTTT. It translates to CASSPRDSTEAFF.

The V gene is TRBV5-4, the J gene TRBJ2-1, with 7 bases identical to TRBD2. The length of the CDR3 is 16 residues. Germline V gene data show CDR1 as SGHNT and CDR2 as YYREEE (reference sequence). V shed 4 bases and J 4 bases; nucleotides not matched to a gene: 11. The CDR3 nucleotides are TGTGCCAGCAGCCTGGACCCAGCGGGAAGTTACAATGAGCAGTTCTTC. This translates into CASSLDPAGSYNEQFF.

The chain joins TRBV27 to TRBJ2-7, with 10 bases matching TRBD1. The CDR3 is made up of 16 amino acids. Germline V gene sequence: CDR1 MNHEY, CDR2 SMNVEV (reference sequence). V lost 5 bases and J lost 4; bases outside the gene matches: 11. In DNA form, the CDR3 reads TGTGCCAGCAGTCAAACCCGGACAGGGGGAAGATACGAGCAGTACTTC. Residues: CASSQTRTGGRYEQYF.

The gene calls are TRBV5-1 and TRBJ2-6; perhaps TRBD1 as D (6 bases). Germline values: CDR1 SGHRS, CDR2 YFSETQ. The CDR3 spans 17 residues. Trimming removed 3 bases from V and 1 base from J, with 14 bases in between. The CDR3 DNA reads TGCGCCAGCAGCTCCACTAGACAGGCTTCTGGGGCCAACGTCCTGACTTTC. It is translated as CASSSTRQASGANVLTF. Full variable domain (remainder filled in from reference TRBV5-1 and TRBJ2-6): KAGVTQTPRYLIKTRGQQVTLSCSPISGHRSVSWYQQTPGQGLQFLFEYFSETQRNKGNFPGRFSGRQFSNSRSEMNVSTLELGDSALYLCASSSTRQASGANVLTFGAGSRLTVL.

This chain links TRBV7-9 with TRBJ1-5; TRBD1 aligns across 9 bases. This CDR3 has 15 residues. Looked up from germline, CDR1 is SEHNR and CDR2 is FQNEAQ (reference sequence). V shed 5 bases and J 6 bases; nucleotides not matched to a gene: 8. This CDR3 is CASSRPGTGSQPQHF. CDR3 nucleotide sequence: TGTGCCAGCAGCCGCCCCGGGACAGGGTCTCAGCCCCAGCATTTT.